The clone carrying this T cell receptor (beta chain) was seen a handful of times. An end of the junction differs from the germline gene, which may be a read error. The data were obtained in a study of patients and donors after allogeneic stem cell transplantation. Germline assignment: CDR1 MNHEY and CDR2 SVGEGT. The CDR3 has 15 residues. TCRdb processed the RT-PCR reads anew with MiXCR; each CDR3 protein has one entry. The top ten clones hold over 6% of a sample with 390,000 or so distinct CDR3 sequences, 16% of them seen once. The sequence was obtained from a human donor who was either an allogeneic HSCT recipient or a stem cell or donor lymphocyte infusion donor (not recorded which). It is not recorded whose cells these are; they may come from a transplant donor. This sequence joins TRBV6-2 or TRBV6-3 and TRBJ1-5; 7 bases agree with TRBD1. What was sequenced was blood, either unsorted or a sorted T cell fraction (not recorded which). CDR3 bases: TGTGCCAGCAGTTCCTCGGACAGGCTCCCTCAGGCCCAGCATTTT. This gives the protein CASSSSDRLPQAQHF.